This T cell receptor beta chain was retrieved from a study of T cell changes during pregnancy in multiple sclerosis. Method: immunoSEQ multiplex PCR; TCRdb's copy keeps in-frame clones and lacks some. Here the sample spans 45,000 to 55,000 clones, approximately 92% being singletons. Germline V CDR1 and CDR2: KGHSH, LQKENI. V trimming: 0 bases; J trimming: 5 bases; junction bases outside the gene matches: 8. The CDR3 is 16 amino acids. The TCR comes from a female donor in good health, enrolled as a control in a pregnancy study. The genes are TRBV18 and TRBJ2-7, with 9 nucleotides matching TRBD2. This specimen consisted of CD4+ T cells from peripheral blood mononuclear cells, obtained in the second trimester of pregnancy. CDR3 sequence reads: CASSPPGAGGANEQYF. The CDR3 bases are TGTGCCAGCTCACCACCGGGTGCGGGAGGGGCTAACGAGCAGTACTTC. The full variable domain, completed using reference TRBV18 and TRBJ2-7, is NAGVMQNPRHLVRRRGQEARLRCSPMKGHSHVYWYRQLPEEGLKFMVYLQKENIIDESGMPKERFSAEFPKEGPSILRIQQVVRGDSAAYFCASSPPGAGGANEQYFGPGTRLTVT.